The 14 T cell receptor beta chains below all came from one sample that was sequenced in a study of response to subunit inactivated influenza vaccine. One entry per CDR3 protein, called by TCRdb with MiXCR from the RT-PCR reads. This sample has approximately 500,000 distinct CDR3 sequences, with 10% to 15% found just once. Sequences were derived from PBMCs from blood, sampled around seven weeks after vaccination. These receptors all come from a man aged 45-60 years who received an inactivated influenza vaccine.

This clonotype was found a few times. This sequence joins TRBV9 and TRBJ2-7; D is possibly TRBD2 (5 bases). CDR3 length equals 17 residues. V dropped 0 bases and J dropped 1 base, with 17 bases sitting between them. Germline V gene lookup returns CDR1 SGDLS and CDR2 YYNGEE. The CDR3 nucleotides read TGTGCCAGCAGCGTAGCTTTCCTAGCATATAGTTCCTACGAGCAGTACTTC. It codes for CASSVAFLAYSSYEQYF.

This sequence joins TRBV28 and TRBJ1-2, with 7 nucleotides matching TRBD1. The trim removed 7 bases at V and 2 bases at J, leaving 7 bases unmatched. CDR1 and CDR2 (germline): MDHEN, SYDVKM. The CDR3 has 14 amino acids. CDR3 protein: CASTPGGRNYGYTF. CDR3 DNA: TGTGCCAGCACCCCAGGGGGAAGAAACTATGGCTACACCTTC.

This clonotype was found many times. The chain links TRBV12-3 or TRBV12-4 to TRBJ2-2; D not resolved. The V end was cut by 2 bases, the J end by 6 bases, with 7 bases between. The CDR3 is 13 amino acids. The CDR3: CASSLTPPGELFF. CDR3 DNA: TGTGCCAGCAGTTTAACGCCCCCCGGGGAGCTGTTTTTT.

This rearrangement joins TRBV11-2 to TRBJ1-1; D unclear. The CDR3 is 19 amino acids. In germline, CDR1 is SGHAT, CDR2 FQNNGV. With 1 base removed from V and 0 bases from J, the gap between germline ends came to 21 bases. The CDR3 region is CASSLGLRVIGELNTEAFF. CDR3 DNA sequence: TGTGCCAGCAGCTTAGGGTTACGGGTCATCGGAGAGCTGAACACTGAAGCTTTCTTT.

There are a few counts of this clonotype. The chain joins TRBV7-9 to TRBJ2-3; 9 nucleotides match TRBD2. Germline CDR1 and CDR2: SEHNR and FQNEAQ (reference sequence). This CDR3 comprises 15 residues. Trimming at V came to 1 base and at J to 3 bases, leaving 2 bases not matched to a gene. The CDR3 reads CASSLGGGVTDTQYF. In DNA form, the CDR3 reads TGTGCCAGCAGCTTAGGCGGGGGGGTAACAGATACGCAGTATTTT.

This chain joins TRBV5-1 and TRBJ2-3, with D possibly TRBD2 on 6 matching bases. V dropped 4 bases and J dropped 1 base, with 16 bases sitting between them. The CDR3 has 16 amino acids. Germline V CDR1 and CDR2: SGHRS, YFSETQ. In nucleotides, the CDR3 is TGCGCCAGCAGCCGAAGGGACTTTACTGGCACAGATACGCAGTATTTT. Translation: CASSRRDFTGTDTQYF.

The chain uses TRBV4-2 and TRBJ2-2; possible D gene TRBD2, 6 bases. The CDR3 runs to 15 residues. Trimming took off 8 bases at V and 4 bases at J, with 17 bases between the two ends. Germline V gene sequence: CDR1 LGHNA, CDR2 YNFKEQ. The CDR3 here is CASREPGVGTGELFF. The CDR3, as DNA: TGTGCCAGCCGAGAACCGGGAGTCGGCACCGGGGAGCTGTTTTTT.

This clonotype was seen ten or more times. This chain uses TRBV11-2 with TRBJ1-3; unclear D gene. The CDR3 consists of 14 residues. Per the germline V gene, CDR1 is SGHAT and CDR2 is FQNNGV. Between the trimmed V and J ends, which lost 6 bases and 4 bases, there was a span of 13 bases. CDR3: CASRTWESGNTIYF. The CDR3 nucleotides are TGTGCCAGCAGGACCTGGGAATCCGGAAACACCATATATTTT.

This clonotype was detected many times. The CDR3 is CSAMDGENSPLHF. CDR3 DNA sequence: TGCAGTGCCATGGACGGAGAGAATTCACCCCTCCACTTT. The chain combines TRBV20-1 with TRBJ1-6, with D hard to call. The CDR3 loop spans 13 amino acids. The germline CDR1 and CDR2 sequences are DFQATT and SNEGSKA (reference sequence). The ends were cut back, 6 bases at V and 7 bases at J, with 13 bases in the middle.

This clonotype was counted at least ten times. The CDR3 nucleotides are TGCAGTGCTAGTAAGTTCAGAAACTACGAGCAGTACTTC. It yields the protein CSASKFRNYEQYF. This chain joins TRBV20-1 and TRBJ2-7; D is ambiguous. The germline V and J ends were trimmed by 3 bases and 3 bases, with 12 bases remaining between them. This CDR3 is built from 13 residues. Germline V gene data show CDR1 as DFQATT and CDR2 as SNEGSKA (reference sequence).

CDR3 DNA sequence: TGTGCCATCACCGCGGTCGCACCGGATTTCTATGGCTACACCTTC. It translates to CAITAVAPDFYGYTF. The chain recombines TRBV10-3 with TRBJ1-2; D is ambiguous. Trimming shortened V by 7 bases and J by 4 bases, and 19 bases separated the two germline ends. The CDR3 spans 15 residues. The germline CDR1 and CDR2 sequences are ENHRY and SYGVKD.

V usage is TRBV5-1 and J usage is TRBJ2-7, with 11 positions matching TRBD1. Germline assignment: CDR1 SGHRS and CDR2 YFSETQ. Trimming removed 4 bases from V and 4 bases from J; junction bases left unmatched: 4. The CDR3 contains 14 residues. The CDR3 DNA follows: TGCGCCAGCAGCGCGGGACAGGGGGAGTACGAGCAGTACTTC. The encoded protein is CASSAGQGEYEQYF.

Only one count was recorded for this clonotype. This chain links TRBV6-1 with TRBJ2-7; 7 nucleotides align to TRBD2. CDR1 is MNHNS, CDR2 SASEGT, per germline. J gave up 3 bases and V 0 bases, and 5 bases lay outside the gene matches. The length of the CDR3 is 15 residues. The CDR3 protein is CASSEALGGGYEQYF. The CDR3 DNA reads as TGTGCCAGCAGTGAAGCGCTCGGCGGGGGCTACGAGCAGTACTTC.

This clonotype showed up just a few times. The chain recombines TRBV29-1 with TRBJ1-1; TRBD1 might be the D (5 bases). Looked up from germline, CDR1 is SQVTM and CDR2 is ANQGSEA. Trimming left V 7 bases short and J 1 base short, with 10 bases between. This CDR3 region has 12 residues. The CDR3 protein is CSAGKTNTEAFF. In DNA, the CDR3 is TGCAGCGCAGGGAAAACGAACACTGAAGCTTTCTTT.